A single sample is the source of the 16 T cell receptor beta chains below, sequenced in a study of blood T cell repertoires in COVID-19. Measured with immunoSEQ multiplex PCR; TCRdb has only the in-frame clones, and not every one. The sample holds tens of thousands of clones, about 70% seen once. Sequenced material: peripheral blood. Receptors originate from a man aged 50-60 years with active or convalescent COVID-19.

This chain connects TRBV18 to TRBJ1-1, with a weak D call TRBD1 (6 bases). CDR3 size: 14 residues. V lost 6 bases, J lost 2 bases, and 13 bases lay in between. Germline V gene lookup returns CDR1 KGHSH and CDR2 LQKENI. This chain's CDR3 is CASSLQGINTEAFF. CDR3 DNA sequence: TGTGCCAGCTCGCTCCAGGGGATAAACACTGAAGCTTTCTTT.

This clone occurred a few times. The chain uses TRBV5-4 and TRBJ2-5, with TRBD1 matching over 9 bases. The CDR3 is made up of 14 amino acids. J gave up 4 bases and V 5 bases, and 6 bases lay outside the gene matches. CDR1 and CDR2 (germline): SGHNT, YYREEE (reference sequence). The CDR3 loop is CASRDRGRAETQYF. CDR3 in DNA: TGTGCCAGCAGGGACAGGGGCCGAGCAGAGACCCAGTACTTC.

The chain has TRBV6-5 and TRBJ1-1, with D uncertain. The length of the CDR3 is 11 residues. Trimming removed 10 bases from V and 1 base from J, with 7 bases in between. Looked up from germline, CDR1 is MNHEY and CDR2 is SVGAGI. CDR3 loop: CATRGNTEAFF. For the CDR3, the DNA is TGTGCCACGCGAGGGAACACTGAAGCTTTCTTT.

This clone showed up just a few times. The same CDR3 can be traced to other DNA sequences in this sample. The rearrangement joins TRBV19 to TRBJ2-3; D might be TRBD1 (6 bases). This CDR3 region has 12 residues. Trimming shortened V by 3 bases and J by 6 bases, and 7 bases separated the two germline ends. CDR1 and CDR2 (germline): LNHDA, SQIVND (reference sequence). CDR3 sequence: CASSIDRDTQYF. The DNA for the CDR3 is TGTGCCAGTAGTATCGACAGGGATACGCAGTATTTT.

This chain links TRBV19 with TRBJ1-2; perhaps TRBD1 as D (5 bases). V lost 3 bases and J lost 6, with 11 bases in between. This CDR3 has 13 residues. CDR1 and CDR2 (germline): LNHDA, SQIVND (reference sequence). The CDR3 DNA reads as TGTGCCAGTAGTATTGATGGGGCCCATGGCTACACCTTC. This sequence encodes CASSIDGAHGYTF.

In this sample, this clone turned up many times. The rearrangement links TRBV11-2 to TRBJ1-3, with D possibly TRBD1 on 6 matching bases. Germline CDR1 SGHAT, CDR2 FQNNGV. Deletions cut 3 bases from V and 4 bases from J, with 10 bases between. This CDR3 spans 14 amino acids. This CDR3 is CASSLGARGNTIYF. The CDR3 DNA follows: TGTGCCAGCAGCTTGGGGGCGCGAGGAAACACCATATATTTT. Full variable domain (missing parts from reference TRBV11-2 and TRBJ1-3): EAGVAQSPRYKIIEKRQSVAFWCNPISGHATLYWYQQILGQGPKLLIQFQNNGVVDDSQLPKDRFSAERLKGVDSTLKIQPAKLEDSAVYLCASSLGARGNTIYFGEGSWLTVV.

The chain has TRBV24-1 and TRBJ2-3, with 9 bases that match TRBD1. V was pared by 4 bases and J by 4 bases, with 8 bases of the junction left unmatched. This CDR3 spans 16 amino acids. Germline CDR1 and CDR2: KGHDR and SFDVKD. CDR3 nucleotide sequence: TGTGCCACCAGTGACGGGACAGGGAATTCGGCAGATACGCAGTATTTT. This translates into CATSDGTGNSADTQYF.

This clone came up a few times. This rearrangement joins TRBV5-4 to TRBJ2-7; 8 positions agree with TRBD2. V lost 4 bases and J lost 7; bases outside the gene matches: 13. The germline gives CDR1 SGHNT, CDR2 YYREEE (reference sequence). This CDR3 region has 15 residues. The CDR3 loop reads CASSVTGGAPREQYF. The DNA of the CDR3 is TGTGCCAGCAGCGTAACGGGGGGGGCCCCGAGGGAGCAGTACTTC.

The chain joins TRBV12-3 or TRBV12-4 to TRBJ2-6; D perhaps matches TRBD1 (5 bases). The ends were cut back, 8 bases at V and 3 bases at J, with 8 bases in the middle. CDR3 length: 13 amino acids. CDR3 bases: TGTGCCAGCCGAAGGGGTGGGGCCAACGTCCTGACTTTC. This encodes CASRRGGANVLTF.

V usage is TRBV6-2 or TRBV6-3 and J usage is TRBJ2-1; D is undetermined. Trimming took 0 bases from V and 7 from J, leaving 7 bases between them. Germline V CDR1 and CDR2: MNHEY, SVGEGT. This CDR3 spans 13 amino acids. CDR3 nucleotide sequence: TGTGCCAGCAGTTACTCAACCGGGAATGAGCAGTTCTTC. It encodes CASSYSTGNEQFF.

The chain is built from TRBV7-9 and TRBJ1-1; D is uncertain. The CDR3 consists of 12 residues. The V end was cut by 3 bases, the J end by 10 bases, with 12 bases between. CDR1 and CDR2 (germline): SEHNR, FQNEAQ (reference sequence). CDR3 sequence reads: CASSFWSQRAFF. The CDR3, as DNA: TGTGCCAGCAGCTTTTGGTCCCAGCGAGCTTTCTTT.

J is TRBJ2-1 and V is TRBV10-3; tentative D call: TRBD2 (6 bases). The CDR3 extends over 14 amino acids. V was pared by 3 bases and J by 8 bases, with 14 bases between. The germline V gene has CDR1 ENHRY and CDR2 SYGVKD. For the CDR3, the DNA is TGTGCCATCAGTGAAGAAGGGAGGACGGATGAGCAGTTCTTC. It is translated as CAISEEGRTDEQFF.

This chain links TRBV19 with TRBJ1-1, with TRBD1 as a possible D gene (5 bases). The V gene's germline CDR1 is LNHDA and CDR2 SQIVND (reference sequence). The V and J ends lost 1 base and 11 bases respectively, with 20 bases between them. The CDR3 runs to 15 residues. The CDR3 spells CASSIGQAGSSEAFF. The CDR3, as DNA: TGTGCCAGTAGTATAGGTCAGGCAGGGTCTAGTGAGGCTTTCTTT.

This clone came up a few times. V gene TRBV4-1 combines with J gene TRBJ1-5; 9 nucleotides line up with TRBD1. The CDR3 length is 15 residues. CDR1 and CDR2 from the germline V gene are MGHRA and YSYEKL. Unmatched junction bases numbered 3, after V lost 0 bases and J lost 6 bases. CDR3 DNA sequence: TGCGCCAGCAGCCAAGATGGGACAGGGAGTCAGCCCCAGCATTTT. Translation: CASSQDGTGSQPQHF.

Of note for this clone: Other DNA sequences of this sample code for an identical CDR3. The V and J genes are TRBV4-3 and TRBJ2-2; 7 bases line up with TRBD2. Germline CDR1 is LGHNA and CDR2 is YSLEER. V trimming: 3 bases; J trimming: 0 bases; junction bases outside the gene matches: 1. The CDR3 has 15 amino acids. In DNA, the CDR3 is TGCGCCAGCAGCCAGGGGACTACGAACACCGGGGAGCTGTTTTTT. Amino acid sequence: CASSQGTTNTGELFF.

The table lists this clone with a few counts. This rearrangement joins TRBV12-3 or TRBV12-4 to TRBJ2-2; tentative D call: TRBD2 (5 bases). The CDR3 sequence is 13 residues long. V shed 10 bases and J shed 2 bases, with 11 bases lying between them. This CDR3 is CANEDFNTGELFF. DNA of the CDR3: TGTGCCAACGAGGACTTTAACACCGGGGAGCTGTTTTTT.